The next 32 T cell receptor beta chains were all read from a single sample in a study of T cell repertoires in cytomegalovirus infection. TCRdb reprocessed the reads with MiXCR, giving one entry per CDR3 protein. The sample has some 700,000 distinct CDR3 sequences, less than 40% seen once; the top ten hold roughly 2.8%. The specimen sequenced was PBMCs. These receptors were obtained from a human donor in good health (CMV status not recorded). Some clones in this sample may be carry-over from other donors' samples.

The chain has TRBV19 and TRBJ2-5; 9 nucleotides align to TRBD1. Germline-derived CDR1 and CDR2 are LNHDA and SQIVND (reference sequence). The CDR3 is made up of 13 amino acids. Losses at the gene ends were 8 bases for V and 5 bases for J; bases not matched to a gene: 6. The CDR3 is CASVNRGLETQYF. The CDR3 DNA sequence: TGTGCCAGTGTTAACAGGGGGCTTGAGACCCAGTACTTC.

This clonotype was seen ten or more times. This chain connects TRBV7-2 to TRBJ1-5; D uncertain. The CDR3 is 15 amino acids. CDR1 and CDR2 (germline): SGHTA, FQGNSA. With 1 base removed from V and 7 bases from J, the gap between germline ends came to 14 bases. The CDR3 here is CASSLVPGLSQPQHF. CDR3 DNA: TGTGCCAGCAGCTTAGTCCCGGGCCTCAGCCAGCCCCAGCATTTT.

This chain joins TRBV12-3 or TRBV12-4 and TRBJ1-5; possibly TRBD1 for D (5 bases). This CDR3 region has 12 residues. The V and J ends lost 7 bases and 4 bases respectively, with 8 bases between them. This CDR3 is CASKWGNQPQHF. CDR3 nucleotides: TGTGCCAGCAAGTGGGGGAATCAGCCCCAGCATTTT.

The chain combines TRBV3-1 with TRBJ1-2, with 8 bases matching TRBD1. V dropped 3 bases and J dropped 4; count of bases not matched to a gene: 4. The CDR3 is made up of 14 amino acids. The germline V gene has CDR1 LGHDT and CDR2 YNNKEL (reference sequence). The CDR3, as DNA: TGTGCCAGCAGCCAGAAACAGGGGGTCTATGGCTACACCTTC. The encoded protein is CASSQKQGVYGYTF.

The chain carries TRBV5-1 and TRBJ2-3; D gene uncertain. The germline V and J ends were trimmed by 5 bases and 2 bases, with 15 bases remaining between them. The germline CDR1 and CDR2 sequences are SGHRS and YFSETQ. CDR3 length: 15 residues. CDR3: CASRLTYRFTDTQYF. In nucleotides, the CDR3 is TGCGCCAGCAGGCTTACGTACCGGTTCACAGATACGCAGTATTTT.

This clonotype appeared once. A single base separates this from a much larger clone, so it may be a read error. The chain employs TRBV7-8 and TRBJ2-5; TRBD1 is a possible D gene (5 bases). Germline CDR1 SGHVS, CDR2 FQNEAQ. The CDR3 runs to 14 residues. The CDR3 region has the DNA TGTGCCAGCAGCTTAGGAGACAGCCAACAGACCCAGTACTTC. Protein: CASSLGDSQQTQYF. The whole variable domain, remainder taken from reference TRBV7-8 and TRBJ2-5, is GAGVSQSPRYKVAKRGQDVALRCDPISGHVSLFWYQQALGQGPEFLTYFQNEAQLDKSGLPSDRFFAERPEGSVSTLKIQRTQQEDSAVYLCASSLGDSQQTQYFGPGTRLLVL.

This clonotype came up once. This may be a read error: a much more frequent sequence differs by one nucleotide. The chain carries TRBV7-9 and TRBJ1-1, with TRBD1 matching over 7 bases. CDR3 length: 15 amino acids. V was pared by 5 bases and J by 4 bases, with 10 bases of the junction left unmatched. Germline CDR1 is SEHNR and CDR2 is FQNEAQ (reference sequence). CDR3 nucleotides: TGTGCCAGCAGCACCGAGGGACAGAAGTGCACTGAAGCTTTCTTT. Residues: CASSTEGQKCTEAFF.

This rearrangement joins TRBV20-1 to TRBJ2-1; TRBD2 matches 7 bases. The CDR3 has 14 amino acids. The ends lost 3 bases at V and 3 bases at J; junction bases unmatched: 5. Germline loops: CDR1 DFQATT, CDR2 SNEGSKA (reference sequence). CDR3 DNA: TGCAGTGCTAGGACTAGCACAAACTACAATGAGCAGTTCTTC. Translating it yields CSARTSTNYNEQFF.

This clonotype was found a few times. The gene calls are TRBV5-1 and TRBJ1-6; unclear D gene. V was clipped by 1 base and J by 8 bases, with 13 bases between them. The CDR3 extends over 15 amino acids. Germline CDR1 is SGHRS and CDR2 is YFSETQ. CDR3 sequence reads: CASSLSGIWDSPLHF. The CDR3 bases are TGCGCCAGCAGCTTGAGCGGGATCTGGGATTCACCCCTCCACTTT.

A few counts support this clonotype. The V gene is TRBV20-1, the J gene TRBJ1-4; D gene ambiguous. The V gene's germline CDR1 is DFQATT and CDR2 SNEGSKA (reference sequence). The ends were cut back, 6 bases at V and 4 bases at J, with 18 bases in the middle. The CDR3 runs to 15 residues. The CDR3 spells CSANFPDKINEKLFF. The CDR3 bases are TGCAGTGCCAACTTCCCCGACAAAATTAATGAAAAACTGTTTTTT.

Written as DNA, the CDR3 is TGTGCCACCAGTGAGGGCGGTGGGGCCAACGTCCTGACTTTC. Translation: CATSEGGGANVLTF. The V call is TRBV24-1, the J call TRBJ2-6; D gene ambiguous. CDR3 size: 14 residues. The germline CDR1 and CDR2 sequences are KGHDR and SFDVKD. V lost 4 bases to trimming and J lost 3 bases, with 6 bases between them.

CDR3 coding DNA: TGTGCCAGCAGCTTAAAACCAGGGGTGACTGAAGCTTTCTTT. Translating it yields CASSLKPGVTEAFF. This rearrangement joins TRBV7-2 to TRBJ1-1; D is perhaps TRBD1 (6 bases). Per germline, CDR1 SGHTA and CDR2 FQGNSA. With 2 bases removed from V and 5 bases from J, the gap between germline ends came to 12 bases. The CDR3 runs 14 residues.

The table lists this clonotype with a few counts. The rearrangement links TRBV4-1 to TRBJ1-5, with D hard to call. The CDR3 sequence is 16 residues long. Trimming pared 1 base from V and 3 bases from J, leaving 13 bases between. CDR1 is MGHRA and CDR2 is YSYEKL in the germline V gene. CDR3: CASSQGRGRLNQPQHF. The CDR3 DNA follows: TGCGCCAGCAGCCAAGGTAGAGGGAGGCTCAATCAGCCCCAGCATTTT.

The J gene is TRBJ1-6, the V gene TRBV12-3 or TRBV12-4, with D hard to call. V dropped 3 bases and J dropped 9 bases, with 12 bases sitting between them. The CDR3 has 14 residues. The CDR3: CASSFSGVGSPLHF. Here the CDR3 DNA reads TGTGCCAGCAGTTTCTCCGGGGTCGGTTCACCCCTCCACTTT.

The V gene is TRBV28, the J gene TRBJ2-5; D is unclear. Trimming took 6 bases from V and 1 from J, leaving 12 bases between them. This CDR3 contains 14 residues. In germline, CDR1 is MDHEN, CDR2 SYDVKM. The CDR3 DNA is TGTGCCAGCAGGAAGAGGAGTTTCCAAGAGACCCAGTACTTC. It is translated as CASRKRSFQETQYF.

This clonotype was counted many times. The chain is built from TRBV12-3 or TRBV12-4 and TRBJ1-1, with D hard to call. V gave up 4 bases and J gave up 6 bases, with 15 bases separating them. The CDR3 sequence is 14 residues long. In DNA, the CDR3 is TGTGCCAGCAGTTCCCTGGGTCATGGCGCTGAAGCTTTCTTT. It codes for CASSSLGHGAEAFF.

This clonotype turned up a few times. V usage is TRBV19 and J usage is TRBJ2-1, with TRBD1 matching 11 bases. J gave up 8 bases and V 3 bases, and 6 bases lay outside the gene matches. Germline V CDR1 and CDR2: LNHDA, SQIVND (reference sequence). The CDR3 covers 15 residues. CDR3: CASSITDRGLDEQFF. Here the CDR3 DNA reads TGTGCCAGTAGTATTACGGACAGGGGGCTCGATGAGCAGTTCTTC.

This chain links TRBV20-1 with TRBJ1-1; 10 positions match TRBD1. The CDR3 consists of 12 residues. Germline V gene data show CDR1 as DFQATT and CDR2 as SNEGSKA (reference sequence). The trim removed 3 bases at V and 11 bases at J, leaving 6 bases unmatched. The CDR3 here is CSARGTGERAFF. The CDR3 DNA sequence: TGCAGTGCTAGGGGGACAGGGGAGCGGGCTTTCTTT.

This rearrangement joins TRBV18 to TRBJ1-1; TRBD1 agrees at 8 bases. V was clipped by 4 bases and J by 0 bases; unmatched bases: 10. Per germline, CDR1 KGHSH and CDR2 LQKENI. The length of the CDR3 is 17 residues. The CDR3 sequence is CASSHDRGSFMNTEAFF. In nucleotides, the CDR3 is TGTGCCAGCTCACACGACAGGGGCTCATTCATGAACACTGAAGCTTTCTTT.

This clonotype has more than one count but fewer than ten. V usage is TRBV27 and J usage is TRBJ2-3, with 8 bases aligning to TRBD2. Germline V gives CDR1 MNHEY, CDR2 SMNVEV (reference sequence). V was clipped by 4 bases and J by 4 bases; unmatched bases: 4. This CDR3 has 14 residues. The CDR3 spells CASSSGLVPDTQYF. The CDR3 DNA reads as TGTGCCAGCAGTTCGGGACTAGTTCCAGATACGCAGTATTTT.

This sequence joins TRBV5-4 and TRBJ2-7; D call uncertain. V lost 4 bases and J lost 9, with 17 bases in between. Per germline, CDR1 SGHNT and CDR2 YYREEE (reference sequence). CDR3 size: 13 residues. CDR3 in DNA: TGTGCCAGCAGCCACAAGCCGGAGAGTGTGCAGTACTTC. This encodes CASSHKPESVQYF.

This clonotype was seen more than once but under ten times. V usage is TRBV24-1 and J usage is TRBJ2-1, with 8 positions matching TRBD1. This CDR3 contains 17 residues. Germline-derived CDR1 and CDR2 are KGHDR and SFDVKD. After removal of 3 bases from V and 0 bases from J, the junction contained 6 bases not matched to a gene. CDR3 DNA: TGTGCCACCAGTGATCGAGGGGACAGGACCTCCTACAATGAGCAGTTCTTC. This codes for CATSDRGDRTSYNEQFF.

This clonotype occurred a few times. The chain has TRBV14 and TRBJ2-2, with D possibly being TRBD1 or TRBD2 (5 bases each). The CDR3 is made up of 19 amino acids. Between the trimmed V and J ends, which lost 5 bases and 1 base, there was a span of 23 bases. The V gene's germline CDR1 is SGHDN and CDR2 FVKESK. The CDR3 protein is CASSYGITSGTVNTGELFF. The DNA of the CDR3 is TGTGCCAGCAGCTACGGGATTACTTCGGGGACGGTGAACACCGGGGAGCTGTTTTTT.

The table lists this clonotype with a few counts. The chain is built from TRBV28 and TRBJ2-6; 11 bases align to TRBD1. The ends lost 1 base at V and 7 bases at J; junction bases unmatched: 3. CDR3 length: 16 residues. The germline CDR1 and CDR2 sequences are MDHEN and SYDVKM. As DNA, the CDR3 is TGTGCCAGCAGTTTATTCGGGACAGGGGGAGCCAACGTCCTGACTTTC. Its protein product is CASSLFGTGGANVLTF.

The chain employs TRBV9 and TRBJ2-3, with 10 bases fitting TRBD1. Per germline, CDR1 SGDLS and CDR2 YYNGEE. V dropped 0 bases and J dropped 1; count of bases not matched to a gene: 5. The CDR3 contains 17 residues. The CDR3 coding sequence is TGTGCCAGCAGCGTAGAGGGGGGACAGGGGCGCACAGATACGCAGTATTTT. It yields the protein CASSVEGGQGRTDTQYF.

This clonotype was recorded at least ten times. The gene calls are TRBV7-2 and TRBJ2-1; D not resolved. The CDR3 is 14 residues long. Germline loops: CDR1 SGHTA, CDR2 FQGNSA. V lost 5 bases and J lost 2, with 10 bases in between. The CDR3 region has the DNA TGTGCCAGCAGCCTGGACCAGACCTACAATGAGCAGTTCTTC. The encoded protein is CASSLDQTYNEQFF. The whole variable domain, remainder taken from reference TRBV7-2 and TRBJ2-1, is GAGVSQSPSNKVTEKGKDVELRCDPISGHTALYWYRQSLGQGLEFLIYFQGNSAPDKSGLPSDRFSAERTGGSVSTLTIQRTQQEDSAVYLCASSLDQTYNEQFFGPGTRLTVL.

This clonotype was observed a handful of times. The V gene is TRBV19, the J gene TRBJ2-1, with D possibly TRBD2 on 6 matching bases. The CDR3 is made up of 11 amino acids. CDR1 is LNHDA, CDR2 SQIVND, per germline (reference sequence). V lost 6 bases and J lost 9, with 9 bases in between. CDR3 in amino acids: CASSRGSEQFF. DNA of the CDR3: TGTGCCAGTAGCCGGGGGAGTGAGCAGTTCTTC.

DNA of the CDR3: TGTGCCAGCAGTTTCTGCTACGAAACCCTCCACGCGCAGTACTTC. Protein: CASSFCYETLHAQYF. V is TRBV28 and J is TRBJ2-7; no clear D. V lost 3 bases, J lost 9 bases, and 21 bases lay in between. This CDR3 contains 15 residues. Per germline, CDR1 MDHEN and CDR2 SYDVKM.

On this clonotype itself: The CDR3 does not end in the conserved phenylalanine or tryptophan, so this is likely a read error. The genes are TRBV7-2 and TRBJ2-1, with 12 nucleotides matching TRBD2. The CDR3 is 19 residues long. In germline, CDR1 is SGHTA, CDR2 FQGNSA. DNA of the CDR3: TGTGCCAGCAGCCTCTCCGGGACTAGCGGGTTCAGCTCCTACCATGAGCAGTTCTTA. This gives the protein CASSLSGTSGFSSYHEQFL.

This clonotype was detected many times. This chain's CDR3 is CASSQDNRGGQPQHF. CDR3 sequence (DNA): TGCGCCAGCAGCCAAGATAACAGGGGTGGGCAGCCCCAGCATTTT. The gene calls are TRBV4-1 and TRBJ1-5; 7 bases fit TRBD1. The CDR3 consists of 15 residues. Germline V CDR1 and CDR2: MGHRA, YSYEKL. J lost 7 bases, V lost 0 bases, and 6 bases had no gene match.

This clonotype has only a few counts. V and J are TRBV7-9 and TRBJ2-7; 8 positions agree with TRBD2. Germline V gives CDR1 SEHNR, CDR2 FQNEAQ (reference sequence). CDR3 length equals 14 residues. V dropped 5 bases and J dropped 0; count of bases not matched to a gene: 3. The CDR3 region is CASSLSGNSYEQYF. As DNA, the CDR3 is TGTGCCAGCAGCCTTAGCGGGAACTCCTACGAGCAGTACTTC.

The chain uses TRBV27 and TRBJ2-5; no reliable D call. The CDR3 totals 14 residues. V dropped 5 bases and J dropped 0 bases, with 10 bases sitting between them. Germline CDR1 is MNHEY and CDR2 is SMNVEV (reference sequence). The CDR3 DNA reads TGTGCCAGCAGTCCCTTAGGCAACCAAGAGACCCAGTACTTC. The encoded protein is CASSPLGNQETQYF.